One and the same sample provided the 6 T cell receptor beta chains below, sequenced in a study of T cell repertoires in cytomegalovirus infection. Antigen specificity for these receptors is unknown. TCRdb processed the reads anew with MiXCR; each CDR3 protein has one entry. The repertoire holds about half a million distinct CDR3 sequences, 33% seen once, with under 20% in the top ten. The source material was cultured PBMCs, sampled from culture after CMV antigen stimulation. Receptor source: a human donor in good health (CMV status not recorded). Some clones in this sample may be carry-over from other donors' samples.

The chain is built from TRBV6-5 and TRBJ2-4; TRBD1 matches 7 bases. The CDR3 sequence is 15 residues long. J gave up 6 bases and V 0 bases, and 5 bases lay outside the gene matches. Germline V lookup: CDR1 MNHEY, CDR2 SVGAGI. CDR3 sequence reads: CASSYSNRGGNIQYF. The CDR3 nucleotides read TGTGCCAGCAGTTACTCGAACAGGGGTGGAAACATTCAGTACTTC.

The rearrangement uses TRBV4-1 and TRBJ2-4; TRBD2 matches 7 bases. Trimming removed 1 base from V and 7 bases from J; junction bases left unmatched: 13. CDR3 length: 17 amino acids. The V gene's germline CDR1 is MGHRA and CDR2 YSYEKL. CDR3 sequence: CASSQADGSGMFNIQYF. The CDR3 DNA reads as TGCGCCAGCAGCCAAGCCGACGGGAGCGGGATGTTCAACATTCAGTACTTC.

This clonotype is hyperexpanded in the sample. This chain uses TRBV7-2 with TRBJ2-3; 8 nucleotides line up with TRBD2. CDR3 length: 15 residues. In germline, CDR1 is SGHTA, CDR2 FQGNSA. The trim removed 4 bases at V and 6 bases at J, leaving 9 bases unmatched. The CDR3: CASSYSREGWDTQYF. The CDR3 DNA sequence: TGTGCCAGCAGCTACTCACGGGAGGGTTGGGATACGCAGTATTTT.

DNA of the CDR3: TGTGCCAGCAGTTATTCGACAGGGAGTACTGAGCAGTTCTTC. It codes for CASSYSTGSTEQFF. The rearrangement links TRBV28 to TRBJ2-1; the match to TRBD1 covers 7 bases. CDR3 length: 14 residues. Germline loops: CDR1 MDHEN, CDR2 SYDVKM. Trimming cost V 4 bases and J 9 bases; bases outside gene matches: 9.

This clonotype was picked up one time. The gene calls are TRBV5-4 and TRBJ2-7; 7 bases are shared with TRBD1. The germline gives CDR1 SGHNT, CDR2 YYREEE (reference sequence). This CDR3 has 14 residues. The V and J ends lost 3 bases and 2 bases, in that order; junction bases with no gene match: 5. The CDR3 DNA reads as TGTGCCAGCAGCTGGGACAGTCCCGCCTACGAGCAGTACTTC. Its protein is CASSWDSPAYEQYF.

This clonotype was detected a few times. The chain carries TRBV11-2 and TRBJ2-1; TRBD2 matches 7 bases. The germline V gene has CDR1 SGHAT and CDR2 FQNNGV. CDR3 length: 16 residues. V dropped 5 bases and J dropped 8; count of bases not matched to a gene: 15. The CDR3 reads CASSRSWGGTRYEQFF. Written as DNA, the CDR3 is TGTGCCAGCAGCCGCTCGTGGGGGGGGACTCGCTATGAGCAGTTCTTC.